One sample yielded the 5 T cell receptor beta chains listed below, sequenced in a study of human T cells and chemical hapten exposure. Time point given: healthy volunteer bleed at 6 weeks. It was from unfractionated whole blood that total RNA was extracted. TCRdb analysed the RACE reads with MiXCR anew, one entry per CDR3 protein. The sample contains around 80,000 distinct CDR3 sequences, approximately 8.6% of which appear only once. The specimen sequenced was whole blood. These receptors all come from a male donor in good health. Some clones in this sample may be carry-over from other donors' samples.

The chain is built from TRBV14 and TRBJ2-7; possible D gene TRBD1, 6 bases. CDR1 and CDR2 from the germline V gene are SGHDN and FVKESK. The CDR3 extends over 13 amino acids. V lost 4 bases and J lost 0, with 7 bases in between. This CDR3 reads CASSPGASYEQYF. CDR3 coding DNA: TGTGCCAGCAGCCCAGGGGCCTCCTACGAGCAGTACTTC.

This clonotype appeared a few times. The rearrangement links TRBV29-1 to TRBJ1-1; D uncertain. Trimming stripped 4 bases from V and 6 bases from J, with 9 bases between. CDR1 is SQVTM, CDR2 ANQGSEA, per germline. The CDR3 loop spans 11 amino acids. The CDR3: CSVAGGAEAFF. CDR3 nucleotide sequence: TGCAGCGTTGCGGGCGGGGCTGAAGCTTTCTTT.

This clonotype was seen ten or more times. The chain recombines TRBV5-1 with TRBJ1-1; unclear D gene. The germline CDR1 and CDR2 sequences are SGHRS and YFSETQ. CDR3 length: 11 amino acids. The V and J ends lost 5 bases and 5 bases respectively, with 7 bases between them. The CDR3 sequence: CASSRETEAFF. As DNA, the CDR3 is TGCGCCAGCAGTCGGGAGACTGAAGCTTTCTTT.

This clonotype turned up a few times. The rearrangement joins TRBV20-1 to TRBJ2-5; 16 bases match TRBD2. This CDR3 is built from 17 residues. The V and J ends lost 3 bases and 5 bases, in that order; junction bases with no gene match: 9. Germline V gene sequence: CDR1 DFQATT, CDR2 SNEGSKA (reference sequence). In nucleotides, the CDR3 is TGCAGTGCTAGGGGGACTAGCGGGGGGGCCTTGAAGGAGACCCAGTACTTC. Protein sequence: CSARGTSGGALKETQYF.

This clonotype was picked up many times. V usage is TRBV7-9 and J usage is TRBJ1-2; 9 bases are a match to TRBD1. CDR3 length: 16 amino acids. V was pared by 3 bases and J by 6 bases, with 11 bases of the junction left unmatched. CDR1 is SEHNR, CDR2 FQNEAQ, per germline (reference sequence). The CDR3 nucleotides read TGTGCCAGCAGCTTGGACAGGGGTGAGGCTCATGATGGCTACACCTTC. Its protein product is CASSLDRGEAHDGYTF.